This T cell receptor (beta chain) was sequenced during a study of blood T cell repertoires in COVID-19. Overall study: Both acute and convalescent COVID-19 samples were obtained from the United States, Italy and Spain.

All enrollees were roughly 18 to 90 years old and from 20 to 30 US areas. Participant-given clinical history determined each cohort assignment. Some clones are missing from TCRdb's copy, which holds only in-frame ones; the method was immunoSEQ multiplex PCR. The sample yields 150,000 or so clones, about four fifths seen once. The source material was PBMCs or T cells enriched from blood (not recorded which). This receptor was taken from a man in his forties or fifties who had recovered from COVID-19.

The CDR3 protein is CASSSQGASTEAFF. Written as DNA, the CDR3 is TGTGCCAGCAGCTCCCAGGGGGCTAGCACTGAAGCTTTCTTT. V gene TRBV7-9 combines with J gene TRBJ1-1; 8 nucleotides match TRBD1. Germline loops: CDR1 SEHNR, CDR2 FQNEAQ (reference sequence). The CDR3 totals 14 residues. Trimming cost V 4 bases and J 4 bases; bases outside gene matches: 5.